The rows below give T cell receptor beta chains drawn from one sample of a study of naive and memory T cell subsets. TCRdb recomputed calls from the UMI-ligation and nested PCR reads with MiXCR, one row per CDR3 protein. The sample contains tens of thousands of distinct CDR3 sequences, around 13% of which appear only once. Sequenced sample: central memory CD4+ T cells from blood. Source of these receptors: a human donor in good health. CDR3s include the opening cysteine and the closing phenylalanine or tryptophan. A D gene is named only where the DNA matches it firmly. Where a row states a size, it is once, few, many or the class of an expanded clone; other rows omit it.

J gene: TRBJ2-1
clone size: many
D gene: TRBD2
V gene: TRBV4-2
CDR3 DNA: TGTGCCAGCAGCCAAGAAGGACTAGCGGGATACAATGAGCAGTTCTTC
CDR3 protein: CASSQEGLAGYNEQFF

J gene: TRBJ1-2
clone size: few
D gene: .
V gene: TRBV2
CDR3 DNA: TGTGCCAGCAGTGCGGGTCGGGGGAACTATGGCTACACCTTC
CDR3 protein: CASSAGRGNYGYTF

J gene: TRBJ1-2
clone size: .
D gene: .
V gene: TRBV6-6
CDR3 DNA: TGTGCCAGCAGGTTCCTTCGCGGGGTCGACTATGGCTACACCTTC
CDR3 protein: CASRFLRGVDYGYTF

J gene: TRBJ2-1
clone size: .
D gene: .
V gene: TRBV19
CDR3 DNA: TGTGCCAGTAGTATAAACCAGGGTGAGCAGTTCTTC
CDR3 protein: CASSINQGEQFF

J gene: TRBJ1-1
clone size: few
D gene: .
V gene: TRBV7-2
CDR3 DNA: TGTGCCAGCAGCTTCCGCCAGGGGCGGACTGAAGCTTTCTTT
CDR3 protein: CASSFRQGRTEAFF

J gene: TRBJ2-1
clone size: .
D gene: .
V gene: TRBV29-1
CDR3 DNA: TGCAGCGTTTCTAACAGCCTCTCCTACAATGAGCAGTTCTTC
CDR3 protein: CSVSNSLSYNEQFF

J gene: TRBJ2-5
clone size: .
D gene: TRBD2
V gene: TRBV7-2
CDR3 DNA: TGTGCCAGCAGCTTAGCACTAGCGGAGAGAAGGAAGACCCAGTACTTC
CDR3 protein: CASSLALAERRKTQYF

J gene: TRBJ2-7
clone size: .
D gene: TRBD2
V gene: TRBV2
CDR3 DNA: TGTGCCAGCAGTGGACTAGCGGGAGGTGACGAGCAGTACTTC
CDR3 protein: CASSGLAGGDEQYF

J gene: TRBJ1-1
clone size: many
D gene: .
V gene: TRBV2
CDR3 DNA: TGTGCCAGCAGTGAGGATCCGGCAGGCCGGAACACTGAAGCTTTCTTT
CDR3 protein: CASSEDPAGRNTEAFF

J gene: TRBJ2-3
clone size: few
D gene: .
V gene: TRBV20-1
CDR3 DNA: TGCAGTGCTCCCCCCGGGGGTATGGATACGCAGTATTTT
CDR3 protein: CSAPPGGMDTQYF

J gene: TRBJ2-3
clone size: many
D gene: .
V gene: TRBV10-1
CDR3 DNA: TGCGCCAGCAGTGAGCCCGAGGAGGGAGATACGCAGTATTTT
CDR3 protein: CASSEPEEGDTQYF

J gene: TRBJ2-7
clone size: few
D gene: .
V gene: TRBV28
CDR3 DNA: TGTGCCAGCAGTTTACTAGACGAGCAGTACTTC
CDR3 protein: CASSLLDEQYF

J gene: TRBJ1-5
clone size: .
D gene: TRBD1
V gene: TRBV5-1
CDR3 DNA: TGCGCCAGCAGCGCAACAGGGGGTCGGGATCAGCCCCAGCATTTT
CDR3 protein: CASSATGGRDQPQHF

J gene: TRBJ2-1
clone size: .
D gene: TRBD2
V gene: TRBV6-2/TRBV6-3
CDR3 DNA: TGTGCCAGCAGGAAGACTAGCGGGGGGGCCGGGTCCTACAATGAGCAGTTCTTC
CDR3 protein: CASRKTSGGAGSYNEQFF

J gene: TRBJ2-7
clone size: medium-sized
D gene: .
V gene: TRBV11-2
CDR3 DNA: TGTGCCAGCAGCCTACAGGGTGGGTCCTACGAGCAGTACTTC
CDR3 protein: CASSLQGGSYEQYF

J gene: TRBJ1-2
clone size: .
D gene: .
V gene: TRBV7-9
CDR3 DNA: TGTGCCAGCAGCCCAGATGGGGGAATCTATGGCTACACCTTC
CDR3 protein: CASSPDGGIYGYTF

J gene: TRBJ1-4
clone size: .
D gene: TRBD1
V gene: TRBV2
CDR3 DNA: TGTGCCAGCAGTGAACGGTACAGGGGAGGCGAAAAACTGTTTTTT
CDR3 protein: CASSERYRGGEKLFF

J gene: TRBJ1-1
clone size: few
D gene: .
V gene: TRBV5-5
CDR3 DNA: TGTGCCAGCAGCTTTGGAGGGCGTAATGAAGCTTTCTTT
CDR3 protein: CASSFGGRNEAFF

J gene: TRBJ2-1
clone size: few
D gene: .
V gene: TRBV14
CDR3 DNA: TGTGCCAGCAGCCTCTCGGGACTTCTGAGGGAGCAGTTCTTC
CDR3 protein: CASSLSGLLREQFF

J gene: TRBJ2-5
clone size: .
D gene: TRBD2
V gene: TRBV29-1
CDR3 DNA: TGCAGCGCTAGCGGGGGTTTCCAAGAGACCCAGTACTTC
CDR3 protein: CSASGGFQETQYF

J gene: TRBJ2-1
clone size: few
D gene: TRBD2
V gene: TRBV4-3
CDR3 DNA: TGCGCCAGCAGCCAAGTGGTAGCAGCGGGAGTTGGCGATGAGCAGTTCTTC
CDR3 protein: CASSQVVAAGVGDEQFF

J gene: TRBJ2-1
clone size: .
D gene: TRBD2
V gene: TRBV7-7
CDR3 DNA: TGTGCCAGCAGCCCCTGGGGCGGGAGGGCCATTGAGCAGTTCTTC
CDR3 protein: CASSPWGGRAIEQFF

J gene: TRBJ2-2
clone size: few
D gene: .
V gene: TRBV12-3/TRBV12-4
CDR3 DNA: TGTGCCAGCAGTCCCCGGGCTAGTGAGTACGGGGAGCTGTTTTTT
CDR3 protein: CASSPRASEYGELFF

J gene: TRBJ1-2
clone size: .
D gene: .
V gene: TRBV14
CDR3 DNA: TGTGCCAGCAGTGACAGCCGCGATAACTATGGCTACACCTTC
CDR3 protein: CASSDSRDNYGYTF

J gene: TRBJ1-2
clone size: .
D gene: .
V gene: TRBV29-1
CDR3 DNA: TGCAGCGTTTTACAGAATCTCGGAGACTATGGCTACACCTTC
CDR3 protein: CSVLQNLGDYGYTF

J gene: TRBJ1-4
clone size: few
D gene: .
V gene: TRBV10-3
CDR3 DNA: TGTGCCATCAGTGACGGACGGACTGCTAATGAAAAACTGTTTTTT
CDR3 protein: CAISDGRTANEKLFF

J gene: TRBJ2-7
clone size: .
D gene: .
V gene: TRBV20-1
CDR3 DNA: TGCAGTGCTAGTTGGGGTCTTACGACCTACGAGCAGTACTTC
CDR3 protein: CSASWGLTTYEQYF

J gene: TRBJ1-2
clone size: few
D gene: TRBD1
V gene: TRBV29-1
CDR3 DNA: TGCAGCGTTGCAGGGGGCAACTATGGCTACACCTTC
CDR3 protein: CSVAGGNYGYTF

J gene: TRBJ2-1
clone size: few
D gene: TRBD2
V gene: TRBV4-3
CDR3 DNA: TGCGCCAGCAGCCAAGAAACCGGGACTAGCATATTCAATGAGCAGTTCTTC
CDR3 protein: CASSQETGTSIFNEQFF

J gene: TRBJ1-1
clone size: many
D gene: .
V gene: TRBV7-6
CDR3 DNA: TGTGCCAGCAGCCGAGGAAATGCCCTTGAAGCTTTCTTT
CDR3 protein: CASSRGNALEAFF

J gene: TRBJ2-1
clone size: many
D gene: TRBD1
V gene: TRBV19
CDR3 DNA: TGTGCCAGTAGTATCAAGGGGGCCTCTAGTTCCTACAATGAGCAGTTCTTC
CDR3 protein: CASSIKGASSSYNEQFF

J gene: TRBJ2-1
clone size: .
D gene: .
V gene: TRBV16
CDR3 DNA: TGTGCCAGCAGCCAATCGGGCAGATACAATGAGCAGTTCTTC
CDR3 protein: CASSQSGRYNEQFF

J gene: TRBJ1-4
clone size: .
D gene: .
V gene: TRBV20-1
CDR3 DNA: TGCAGTGCTATACCAGCCGGGAAGAATGAAAAACTGTTTTTT
CDR3 protein: CSAIPAGKNEKLFF

J gene: TRBJ2-1
clone size: .
D gene: TRBD2
V gene: TRBV29-1
CDR3 DNA: TGCAGCGTTCGGACTAGCGGGAGAATGCAAGGGCTTTTCTTC
CDR3 protein: CSVRTSGRMQGLFF

J gene: TRBJ2-7
clone size: .
D gene: .
V gene: TRBV20-1
CDR3 DNA: TGCAGTGCTAGAGCTCGGGAGAGACAGGGTTCCTACGCGCAGTACTTC
CDR3 protein: CSARARERQGSYAQYF

J gene: TRBJ2-3
clone size: few
D gene: .
V gene: TRBV20-1
CDR3 DNA: TGCAGTGCTAGACAGGAGAGGGATACGCAGTATTTT
CDR3 protein: CSARQERDTQYF

J gene: TRBJ2-7
clone size: .
D gene: .
V gene: TRBV28
CDR3 DNA: TGTGCCAGCAGTCGGTTGGGCTCAGAGATCTACGAGCAGTACTTC
CDR3 protein: CASSRLGSEIYEQYF

J gene: TRBJ2-5
clone size: many
D gene: .
V gene: TRBV5-4
CDR3 DNA: TGTGCCAGCAGCCCTAGGCAGGGTTCAGAGACCCAGTACTTC
CDR3 protein: CASSPRQGSETQYF

J gene: TRBJ2-1
clone size: few
D gene: .
V gene: TRBV6-5
CDR3 DNA: TGTGCCAGCATATGGGGACGGGAGCAGTTCTTC
CDR3 protein: CASIWGREQFF

J gene: TRBJ1-2
clone size: .
D gene: .
V gene: TRBV12-3/TRBV12-4
CDR3 DNA: TGTGCCAGCAGTTTAGAGGAGTATGGCTACACCTTC
CDR3 protein: CASSLEEYGYTF

J gene: TRBJ2-7
clone size: many
D gene: .
V gene: TRBV20-1
CDR3 DNA: TGCAGTGTTCAGGGTCTGGACGAGCAGTACTTC
CDR3 protein: CSVQGLDEQYF

J gene: TRBJ2-4
clone size: .
D gene: TRBD1
V gene: TRBV6-1
CDR3 DNA: TGTGCCAGCAGTGAAGCCCCGGGACAGGCCACTCTAGCCAAAAACATTCAGTACTTC
CDR3 protein: CASSEAPGQATLAKNIQYF

J gene: TRBJ2-2
clone size: many
D gene: .
V gene: TRBV25-1
CDR3 DNA: TGTGCCAGCAGTGTTATATCGAACACCGGGGAGCTGTTTTTT
CDR3 protein: CASSVISNTGELFF

J gene: TRBJ1-3
clone size: .
D gene: .
V gene: TRBV2
CDR3 DNA: TGTGCCAGCACCACCCGGAGGGGAACCATCTCTGGAAACACCATATATTTT
CDR3 protein: CASTTRRGTISGNTIYF

J gene: TRBJ1-1
clone size: few
D gene: .
V gene: TRBV20-1
CDR3 DNA: TGCAGTGCGGGACAAGGCAGGGGTGAAGCTTTCTTT
CDR3 protein: CSAGQGRGEAFF

J gene: TRBJ2-1
clone size: many
D gene: TRBD2
V gene: TRBV20-1
CDR3 DNA: TGCAGTGCCCACCCCAGGACGGGAGGTGGTAATGAGCAGTTCTTC
CDR3 protein: CSAHPRTGGGNEQFF

J gene: TRBJ1-5
clone size: many
D gene: .
V gene: TRBV6-5
CDR3 DNA: TGTGCCAGCAGTCAATTTTATAGCAATCAGCCCCAGCATTTT
CDR3 protein: CASSQFYSNQPQHF

J gene: TRBJ1-2
clone size: .
D gene: .
V gene: TRBV6-6
CDR3 DNA: TGTGCCAGCAAGCTGGCGGGACAACCAACTTATGGCTACACCTTC
CDR3 protein: CASKLAGQPTYGYTF

J gene: TRBJ1-2
clone size: few
D gene: .
V gene: TRBV20-1
CDR3 DNA: TGCAGTGCCCCGACTGATAACTATGGCTACACCTTC
CDR3 protein: CSAPTDNYGYTF

J gene: TRBJ1-3
clone size: .
D gene: .
V gene: TRBV12-3/TRBV12-4
CDR3 DNA: TGTGCCAGCAGTTCAGCGACCGTAGGCTCTGGAAACACCATATATTTT
CDR3 protein: CASSSATVGSGNTIYF

J gene: TRBJ1-1
clone size: .
D gene: .
V gene: TRBV5-6
CDR3 DNA: TGTGCCAGCAGCTTGGAAACAGTGAACACTGAAGCTTTCTTT
CDR3 protein: CASSLETVNTEAFF

J gene: TRBJ2-1
clone size: once
D gene: TRBD2
V gene: TRBV10-2
CDR3 DNA: TGCGCCAGCAGTGAATTTGGGGGGGGGGGTGGTGAGCAGTTCTTC
CDR3 protein: CASSEFGGGGGEQFF

J gene: TRBJ2-3
clone size: few
D gene: .
V gene: TRBV12-3/TRBV12-4
CDR3 DNA: TGTGCCAGCAGTAGGGGGGGACGCACAGATACGCAGTATTTT
CDR3 protein: CASSRGGRTDTQYF

J gene: TRBJ2-5
clone size: .
D gene: .
V gene: TRBV6-5
CDR3 DNA: TGTGCCAGCAGTAGGACTTACCAAGAGACCCAGTACTTC
CDR3 protein: CASSRTYQETQYF

J gene: TRBJ2-6
clone size: few
D gene: .
V gene: TRBV20-1
CDR3 DNA: TGCAGTGGGGCGAGGAAAGCTGGGGCCAACGTCCTGACTTTC
CDR3 protein: CSGARKAGANVLTF

J gene: TRBJ2-3
clone size: many
D gene: .
V gene: TRBV7-2
CDR3 DNA: TGTGCCAGCAGCCCCCGACCAGGAGATACGCAGTATTTT
CDR3 protein: CASSPRPGDTQYF

J gene: TRBJ2-7
clone size: .
D gene: .
V gene: TRBV29-1
CDR3 DNA: TGCAGCGTTGTGCGCACAGGAACCTCCTACGAGCAGTACTTC
CDR3 protein: CSVVRTGTSYEQYF